Below, 10 T cell receptor beta chains from the same sample are listed, as sequenced in a study of shared T cell receptors in the human thymus. Some clones are missing from TCRdb's copy, which holds only in-frame ones; the method was immunoSEQ multiplex PCR. The data contain just under 550,000 clones, roughly 74% of them seen just once; the ten biggest clones take up around 0.012%. This same sample was also part of a study on human thymus T cells.

The specimen was thymocytes. Receptor source: a boy in the first two years of life with a congenital heart defect.

This clone appeared a few times. This chain connects TRBV18 to TRBJ2-1, with TRBD2 as a possible D gene (6 bases). The germline CDR1 and CDR2 sequences are KGHSH and LQKENI. The CDR3 runs to 13 residues. Deletions cut 4 bases from V and 5 bases from J, with 9 bases between. DNA for the CDR3: TGTGCCAGCTCACACGGGGGTCACAATGAGCAGTTCTTC. Translation: CASSHGGHNEQFF. Looking up the rest from reference TRBV18 and TRBJ2-1 gives the full variable domain: NAGVMQNPRHLVRRRGQEARLRCSPMKGHSHVYWYRQLPEEGLKFMVYLQKENIIDESGMPKERFSAEFPKEGPSILRIQQVVRGDSAAYFCASSHGGHNEQFFGPGTRLTVL.

The J gene is TRBJ2-7, the V gene TRBV5-8, with 7 bases lining up with TRBD1. With 4 bases clipped from V and 5 bases from J, the junction kept 12 bases outside the gene matches. There are 15 residues in the CDR3. CDR1 and CDR2 from the germline V gene are SGHTS and YDEGEE. The CDR3 protein is CASSNYAGTVNEQYF. In DNA form, the CDR3 reads TGTGCCAGCAGCAACTACGCCGGGACAGTTAACGAGCAGTACTTC.

The genes are TRBV5-8 and TRBJ1-1, with D maybe TRBD1 (6 bases). This CDR3 region has 12 residues. Deletions cut 5 bases from V and 11 bases from J, with 16 bases between. Germline V CDR1 and CDR2: SGHTS, YDEGEE. CDR3 sequence reads: CASRCKGDGAFF. DNA for the CDR3: TGTGCCAGCAGATGTAAGGGGGATGGGGCTTTCTTT.

This clone came up once. The chain employs TRBV7-9 and TRBJ2-7, with TRBD1 matching over 7 bases. CDR3 length equals 13 residues. In germline, CDR1 is SEHNR, CDR2 FQNEAQ (reference sequence). Trimming took 3 bases from V and 5 from J; bases not matched to a gene: 4. The CDR3 bases are TGTGCCAGCAGCTTGCTGCAGGGGGACGAGCAGTACTTC. Translating it yields CASSLLQGDEQYF.

This chain uses TRBV15 with TRBJ2-5, with 7 nucleotides matching TRBD2. The CDR3 is 13 amino acids. CDR1 and CDR2 from the germline V gene are LNHNV and YYDKDF (reference sequence). The V and J ends lost 5 bases and 3 bases, in that order; junction bases with no gene match: 3. The CDR3, as DNA: TGTGCCACCAGCTCTCTAGCGGAAGAGACCCAGTACTTC. This sequence encodes CATSSLAEETQYF.

A note on this clone: Other DNA sequences within the sample encode an identical CDR3. The chain carries TRBV9 and TRBJ2-7; D is perhaps TRBD2 (6 bases). The CDR3 runs 14 residues. V gave up 0 bases and J gave up 2 bases, with 9 bases separating them. Germline CDR1 reads SGDLS; CDR2 reads YYNGEE. In DNA, the CDR3 is TGTGCCAGCAGCGTAGCGGGCGGGACCTACGAGCAGTACTTC. This sequence encodes CASSVAGGTYEQYF.

The genes are TRBV4-3 and TRBJ2-1; 8 positions agree with TRBD2. Losses at the gene ends were 4 bases for V and 7 bases for J; bases not matched to a gene: 9. CDR1 and CDR2 from the germline V gene are LGHNA and YSLEER. The CDR3 is made up of 15 amino acids. The CDR3 spells CASSPSDSGKNEQFF. Here the CDR3 DNA reads TGCGCCAGCAGCCCCTCCGATAGCGGGAAAAATGAGCAGTTCTTC.

The chain couples TRBV5-6 to TRBJ2-5; D gene unclear. The DNA matches TRBJ2-7 better at its end, which makes the J call doubtful. The CDR3 has 11 residues. Germline V gene sequence: CDR1 SGHDT, CDR2 YYEEEE. CDR3: CASSSLHEQYF. CDR3 coding DNA: TGTGCCAGCAGCTCCCTGCACGAGCAGTACTTC.

The rearrangement uses TRBV5-1 and TRBJ1-2; 9 nucleotides match TRBD1. Germline V lookup: CDR1 SGHRS, CDR2 YFSETQ. This CDR3 contains 13 residues. The ends lost 7 bases at V and 7 bases at J; junction bases unmatched: 8. The chain's CDR3 is CASVTGGASGYTF. CDR3 nucleotides: TGCGCCAGCGTAACAGGGGGCGCCTCTGGCTACACCTTC.

The chain has TRBV9 and TRBJ2-7, with D tentatively TRBD2 (6 bases). Germline loops: CDR1 SGDLS, CDR2 YYNGEE. The CDR3 spans 18 residues. With 0 bases removed from V and 0 bases from J, the gap between germline ends came to 19 bases. The CDR3 loop reads CASSVDPTPGGSSYEQYF. CDR3 DNA sequence: TGTGCCAGCAGCGTAGACCCGACGCCCGGGGGAAGCTCCTACGAGCAGTACTTC. Full variable domain (outside the CDR3, taken from reference TRBV9 and TRBJ2-7): DSGVTQTPKHLITATGQRVTLRCSPRSGDLSVYWYQQSLDQGLQFLIQYYNGEERAKGNILERFSAQQFPDLHSELNLSSLELGDSALYFCASSVDPTPGGSSYEQYFGPGTRLTVT.